A selection of T cell receptor beta chains follows, all from one sample in a study of T cell responses to AZD1222 COVID-19 vaccine. Some clones are missing from TCRdb's copy, which holds only in-frame ones; the method was immunoSEQ multiplex PCR. This sample has 200,000 or so clones, with roughly 91% found just once. The specimen was peripheral blood, collected on day 0 of MenACWY control vaccination. These receptors were obtained from an adult in good health. Both conserved end residues are part of each CDR3. A D gene is named only where the DNA matches it firmly. Clone size is given for some rows only: seen once, a few or many times, or a class if the clone is expanded.

V	size	J	D	DNA	CDR3
TRBV15	once	TRBJ2-7	-	TGTGCCACCAGCACAAGGGACGGCTACGAGCAGTACTTC	CATSTRDGYEQYF
TRBV4-2	-	TRBJ2-1	TRBD1	TGTGCCAGCAGCCAAGATAGGACAGGCGCGAATGAGCAGTTCTTC	CASSQDRTGANEQFF
TRBV21-1	once	TRBJ2-3	-	TGTGCCAGCAGCCCCGGCCCGGGACGGCAACTCACAGATACGCAGTATTTT	CASSPGPGRQLTDTQYF
TRBV27	-	TRBJ2-1	TRBD2	TGTGCCAGCAGTTGGGGGGGAGGCAATGAGCAGTTCTTC	CASSWGGGNEQFF
TRBV4-1	-	TRBJ1-4	-	TGCGCCAGCAGCCAAGACGGTTCCAGTCCTGAAAAACTGTTTTTT	CASSQDGSSPEKLFF
TRBV11-2	few	TRBJ2-7	TRBD1	TGTGCCAGCAGCTTACTTTCCGGGACAGTCAGCTCCTACGAGCAGTACTTC	CASSLLSGTVSSYEQYF
TRBV2	few	TRBJ2-1	TRBD2	TGTGCCAGCAGTGGTTGGCTAGCGGGGGGAAATGAGCAGTTCTTC	CASSGWLAGGNEQFF
TRBV5-1	-	TRBJ2-5	TRBD1	TGCGCCAGCAGCTCACAGGGGTCCGAGACCCAGTACTTC	CASSSQGSETQYF
TRBV30	-	TRBJ1-5	-	TGTGCCTGGAGTTTTGAAGGGGCTAGCAATCAGCCCCAGCATTTT	CAWSFEGASNQPQHF
TRBV18	-	TRBJ1-5	-	TGTGCCAGCTCCTACGATCGGGGTACCAATCAGCCCCAGCATTTT	CASSYDRGTNQPQHF
TRBV3-1/TRBV3-2	-	TRBJ1-4	TRBD1	TGTGCCAGCAGCCAAGATCTCGGGCAGGGGGGTGAAAAACTGTTTTTT	CASSQDLGQGGEKLFF
TRBV7-2	-	TRBJ1-2	TRBD1	TGTGCCAGCAGCATAACAGGGGGCGCGAGTGGCTACACCTTC	CASSITGGASGYTF
TRBV7-2	-	TRBJ2-7	TRBD2	TGTGCCAGCAGTTTAGGACTAGCGAGCTCCTACGAGCAGTACTTC	CASSLGLASSYEQYF
TRBV4-3	-	TRBJ2-1	-	TGCGCCAGCAGCCAAGACAGGGGCGAATCCGCCTACAATGAGCAGTTCTTC	CASSQDRGESAYNEQFF
TRBV6-5	-	TRBJ2-7	TRBD1	TGTGCCAGCAGTTACCCCAATAGACAGGGCTACGACGAGCAGTACTTC	CASSYPNRQGYDEQYF
TRBV5-5	-	TRBJ2-7	TRBD1	TGTGCCACCTCCAGGACAGGGACCTCCTACGAGCAGTACTTC	CATSRTGTSYEQYF
TRBV3-1/TRBV3-2	few	TRBJ1-5	-	TGTGCCAGCAGCCTGGGGGGTCCAAAGCCCCAGCATTTT	CASSLGGPKPQHF
TRBV7-9	-	TRBJ1-6	TRBD1	TGTGCCAGCAGCTTAGCAGGGGGCACCAATTCACCCCTCCACTTT	CASSLAGGTNSPLHF
TRBV4-3	-	TRBJ2-3	-	TGCGCCAGCAGCCAACGTACAGGGATGGATACGCAGTATTTT	CASSQRTGMDTQYF
TRBV7-8	-	TRBJ2-1	TRBD2	TGTGCCAGCAGCTGGATGACTAGCGGGGGGCCTTACAATGAGCAGTTCTTC	CASSWMTSGGPYNEQFF
TRBV6-5	-	TRBJ1-4	-	TGTGCCAGCAGTTACTTTAGAGGGGCTGAACTGTTTTTT	CASSYFRGAELFF
TRBV19	-	TRBJ1-5	-	TGTGCCAGTAGGTTTCGGAGATCTAGCAATCAGCCCCAGCATTTT	CASRFRRSSNQPQHF
TRBV19	-	TRBJ2-2	TRBD1	TGTGCCAGTAGCGCGAGACAGGGCCAAACCGGGGAGCTGTTTTTT	CASSARQGQTGELFF
TRBV3-1/TRBV3-2	-	TRBJ1-1	TRBD1	TGTGCCAGCAGCCTACAGGGGTCCTCGGGCACTGAAGCTTTCTTT	CASSLQGSSGTEAFF
TRBV4-1	-	TRBJ2-1	-	TGCGCCAGCAGCCAAGATGACCAGCGCTCGGGCCAGCAGTTCTTC	CASSQDDQRSGQQFF
TRBV11-2	-	TRBJ1-3	-	TGTGCCAGCAGCTTGCGCCGGGGAAACACCATATATTTT	CASSLRRGNTIYF
TRBV5-4	-	TRBJ2-2	-	TGTGCCAGCAGCGTTGACCTAGGAAGGAACACCGGGGAGCTGTTTTTT	CASSVDLGRNTGELFF
TRBV12-3/TRBV12-4	-	TRBJ2-7	-	TGTGCCAGCAGTCCCGACAGCTACGAGCAGTACTTC	CASSPDSYEQYF
TRBV3-1/TRBV3-2	-	TRBJ2-7	-	TGTGCCAGCAGCCCCCCAACGTGGGTGACGTACGAGCAGTACTTC	CASSPPTWVTYEQYF
TRBV7-2	-	TRBJ2-5	-	TGTGCCAGCAGCTTCGACCATTGGGAGACCCAGTACTTC	CASSFDHWETQYF
TRBV24-1	-	TRBJ2-1	TRBD1	TGTGCCACCAGTGATTCGGACAGGGATGAGCAGTTCTTC	CATSDSDRDEQFF
TRBV7-3	-	TRBJ2-5	-	TGTGCCAGCAGCTTCCGGGGGCGGGAGACCCAGTACTTC	CASSFRGRETQYF
TRBV5-1	-	TRBJ2-5	TRBD2	TGCGCCAGCAGCTTGGCATTAGCGGGGGGACCCCAAGAGACCCAGTACTTC	CASSLALAGGPQETQYF
TRBV6-5	-	TRBJ1-1	-	TGTGCCAGCAGAAACCAGGGTGTGGTGTCAACTGAAGCTTTCTTT	CASRNQGVVSTEAFF
TRBV19	-	TRBJ1-6	TRBD1	TGTGCCAGTAGTAAGGACAGGGTGGGTTCACCCCTCCACTTT	CASSKDRVGSPLHF
TRBV5-1	-	TRBJ2-3	TRBD2	TGCGCCAGCAGCCTAGCGGTTCCCACAGATACGCAGTATTTT	CASSLAVPTDTQYF
TRBV28	-	TRBJ1-1	-	TGTGCCAGCAGTTTGGTGCCAGTGAACACTGAAGCTTTCTTT	CASSLVPVNTEAFF
TRBV18	-	TRBJ1-2	-	TGTGCCAGCTCACCTTCTCGCGGGGATAACTATGGCTACACCTTC	CASSPSRGDNYGYTF
TRBV6-1	-	TRBJ2-2	-	TGTGCCAGCAGTGAAGCGTGGAACACCGGGGAGCTGTTTTTT	CASSEAWNTGELFF
TRBV6-5	once	TRBJ2-2	-	TGTGCCAGCCTCTTCGGGACGGGGAACACCGGGGAGCTGTTTTTT	CASLFGTGNTGELFF
TRBV5-1	once	TRBJ2-2	-	TGCGCCAGCAGCTTGGAACCGGGATGGAACACCGGGGAGCTGTTTTTT	CASSLEPGWNTGELFF
TRBV5-1	-	TRBJ2-2	-	TGCGCCAGCAGCTTTCTGACAATCGACAATCCCGGGGAGCTGTTTTTT	CASSFLTIDNPGELFF
TRBV4-1	-	TRBJ2-2	TRBD2	TGCGCCAGCAAAGGGACTAGCGGTAGCGGGGAGCTGTTTTTT	CASKGTSGSGELFF